The clone carrying this T cell receptor beta chain is classed as large. Its antigen is not identified. CDR3 size: 14 residues. In germline, CDR1 is SEHNR, CDR2 FQNEAQ (reference sequence). Unmatched junction bases numbered 1, after V lost 2 bases and J lost 2 bases. This specimen comes from a study of CD8+ T cells in alopecia areata. Looking at the study overall: Tofacitinib was given for 6 to 18 months, then stopped for 6 months.

Punch biopsies of lesional scalp, plus peripheral blood, were taken from alopecia areata patients. Study-wide findings and caveats: In lesional scalp, particularly from alopecia totalis/universalis, clonality was higher than in normal scalp. Shared TCR sequences were less clear between patients than in mice, possibly partly from HLA diversity.

Reverse transcribed after extraction, RNA yielded cDNA as the sequencing template. The method was immunoSEQ multiplex PCR; TCRdb's version includes in-frame clones alone and lacks a portion of them. The data hold 9,000 to 15,000 clones, with under 65% observed a single time. This TCR came from a human donor with alopecia areata. The sample was skin. The gene calls are TRBV7-9 and TRBJ2-3; 7 bases fit TRBD2. CDR3 nucleotides: TGTGCCAGCAGCTTACTAGCGGTCACAGATACGCAGTATTTT. As protein: CASSLLAVTDTQYF.